This paragraph reports one T cell receptor (beta chain). J was trimmed by 6 bases and V by 5 bases; bases with no gene match: 10. The CDR3 length is 15 residues. The germline V gene has CDR1 MNHEY and CDR2 SMNVEV (reference sequence). The sample belongs to a study of blood T cell repertoires in COVID-19. Authors' data handling: Estimation of nucleated cell counts relied on the amplification of reference gene primers. Using immunoSEQ multiplex PCR, the repertoire was profiled, and TCRdb retains in-frame clones only, with some absent. V, J and clone size are taken as reported in that table, and D and trimming were inferred from the DNA itself. This table holds 150,000 to 200,000 clones, around 83% found once.

The genes are TRBV27 and TRBJ1-5, with 7 nucleotides matching TRBD1. Sequenced: peripheral blood. The origin of this receptor is a woman in her twenties or thirties with active or convalescent COVID-19. The CDR3 sequence: CASSAHDRVGQPQHF. CDR3 DNA sequence: TGTGCCAGCAGTGCTCACGACAGGGTAGGTCAGCCCCAGCATTTT.